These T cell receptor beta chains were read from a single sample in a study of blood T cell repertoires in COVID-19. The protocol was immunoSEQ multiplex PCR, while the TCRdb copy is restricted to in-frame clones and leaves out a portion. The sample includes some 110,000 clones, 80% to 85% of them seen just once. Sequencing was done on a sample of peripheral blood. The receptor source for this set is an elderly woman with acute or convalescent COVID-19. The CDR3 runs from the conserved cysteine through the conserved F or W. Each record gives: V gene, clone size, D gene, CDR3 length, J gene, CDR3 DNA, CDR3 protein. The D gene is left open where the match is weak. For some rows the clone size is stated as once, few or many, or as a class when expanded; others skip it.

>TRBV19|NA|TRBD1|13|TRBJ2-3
TGTGCCAGTAGTCCCGAGGGACAGTCTACGCAGTATTTT
CASSPEGQSTQYF
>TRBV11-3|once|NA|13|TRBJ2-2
TGTGCCAGCACCCCTCTCAGAACCGGGGAGCTGTTTTTT
CASTPLRTGELFF
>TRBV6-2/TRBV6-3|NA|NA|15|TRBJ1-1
TGTGCCAGCAGTCCCTCCCGGGGGGGGAACACTGAAGCTTTCTTT
CASSPSRGGNTEAFF
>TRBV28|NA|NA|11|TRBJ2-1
TGTGCCACCCACACCGGGACAATGAACTTCTTC
CATHTGTMNFF
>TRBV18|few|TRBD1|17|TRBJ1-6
TGTGCCAGCTCACCCTCGACAGGGGGCGCGACCAATTCACCCCTCCACTTT
CASSPSTGGATNSPLHF
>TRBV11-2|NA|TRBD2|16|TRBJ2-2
TGTGCCAGCAGCTTACAACTAGCGGGAGTTACCGGGGAGCTGTTTTTT
CASSLQLAGVTGELFF
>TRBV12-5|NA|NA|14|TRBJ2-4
TGTGCTAGTGGTTTGGAGGCAGGGTTAAACATTCAGTACTTC
CASGLEAGLNIQYF
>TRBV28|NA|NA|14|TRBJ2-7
TGTGCCAGCAGTTCAGGCAGTACATCCTACGAGCAGTACTTC
CASSSGSTSYEQYF
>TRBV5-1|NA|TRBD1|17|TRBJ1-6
TGCGCCAGCAGCTTTTTCCCGGGACAGGGATCTAATTCACCCCTCCACTTT
CASSFFPGQGSNSPLHF
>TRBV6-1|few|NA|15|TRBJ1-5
TGTGCCAGCAGTGAAGTCGGGAGCTCAGGTCAGCCCCAGCATTTT
CASSEVGSSGQPQHF
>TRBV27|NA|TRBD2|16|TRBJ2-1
TGTGCCAGCAGTTCGGGGACTAGCGGGAAATTCCATGAGCAGTTCTTC
CASSSGTSGKFHEQFF
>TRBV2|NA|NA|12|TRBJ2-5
TGTGCCAGCAGTACTGTTCCAGAGACCCAGTACTTC
CASSTVPETQYF
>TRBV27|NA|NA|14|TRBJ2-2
TGTGCCAGCAGTTTATCGAGGAACACCGGGGAGCTGTTTTTT
CASSLSRNTGELFF
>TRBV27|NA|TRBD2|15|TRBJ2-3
TGTGCCAGCAGTTTCAACGGGGAGGGGACAGATACGCAGTATTTT
CASSFNGEGTDTQYF
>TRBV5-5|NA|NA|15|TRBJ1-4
TGTGCCAGCAGCTTGGGTTGGACATACCTTGGAAAACTGTTTTTT
CASSLGWTYLGKLFF
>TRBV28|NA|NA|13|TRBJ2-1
TGTGCCAGCGGGACCCCGGGAGTGGGTGAGCAGTTCTTC
CASGTPGVGEQFF
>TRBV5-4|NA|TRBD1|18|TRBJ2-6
TGTGCCAGCAGCTTGGCAGGACAGGCTCAGTCTGGGGCCAACGTCCTGACTTTC
CASSLAGQAQSGANVLTF
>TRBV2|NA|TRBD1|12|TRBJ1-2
TGTGCCAGTGGAGGGGGCCTGTATGGCTACACCTTC
CASGGGLYGYTF
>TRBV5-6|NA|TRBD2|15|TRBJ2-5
TGTGCCAGCAGCGTCAGCGGGACGTACCAAGAGACCCAGTACTTC
CASSVSGTYQETQYF
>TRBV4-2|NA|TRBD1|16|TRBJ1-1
TGTGCCAGCAGCCCCGGTGACAGGGGGCGACGGACTGAAGCTTTCTTT
CASSPGDRGRRTEAFF
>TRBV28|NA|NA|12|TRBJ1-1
TGTGCCAGCAGTAGTAGGAGAACTGAAGCTTTCTTT
CASSSRRTEAFF
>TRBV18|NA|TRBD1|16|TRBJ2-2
TGTGCCAGCTCATCACAGGGGGCGATTATCACCGGGGAGCTGTTTTTT
CASSSQGAIITGELFF
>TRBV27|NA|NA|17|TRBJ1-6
TGTGCCAGCAGGCCGTCGGACATCCTTAGGCATAATTCACCCCTCCACTTT
CASRPSDILRHNSPLHF
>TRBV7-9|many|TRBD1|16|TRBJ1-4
TGTGCCAGCAGCGAACGGACAGGTTCATGGAGTGAAAAACTGTTTTTT
CASSERTGSWSEKLFF
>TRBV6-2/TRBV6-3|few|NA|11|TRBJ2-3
TGTGCCAGCAGTTACCCTAGCACGCAGTATTTT
CASSYPSTQYF
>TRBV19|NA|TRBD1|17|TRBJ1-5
TGTGCCAGTAGTATAAGAGGGACAGGGGATGGCAATCAGCCCCAGCATTTT
CASSIRGTGDGNQPQHF
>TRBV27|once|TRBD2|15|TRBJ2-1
TGTGCCAGCAGTTTAACGGCTAGCGGGAGAGGGGAGCAGTTCTTC
CASSLTASGRGEQFF
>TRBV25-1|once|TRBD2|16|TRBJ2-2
TGTGCCAGCAGTGCCCCGGGACTAGCGGAGACCGGGGAGCTGTTTTTT
CASSAPGLAETGELFF
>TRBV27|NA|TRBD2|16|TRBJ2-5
TGTGCCAGCAGTCCGGGACTAGCGGGAGGGCCAGAGACCCAGTACTTC
CASSPGLAGGPETQYF
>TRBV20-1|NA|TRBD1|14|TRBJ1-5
TGCAGTGCTAGTAACAGGGGGCCCAATCAGCCCCAGCATTTT
CSASNRGPNQPQHF
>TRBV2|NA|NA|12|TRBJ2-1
TGTGCCAGCAGTGAAGGGGGAGGAAAGCCTCTCTTC
CASSEGGGKPLF
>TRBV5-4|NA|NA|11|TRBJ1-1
TGTGCCAGCAGCTTCGGCACTGAAGCTTTCTTT
CASSFGTEAFF
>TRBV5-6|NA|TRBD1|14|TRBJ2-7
TGTGCCAGCAGCCAACAGGGGTTTTACTACGAGCAGTACTTC
CASSQQGFYYEQYF
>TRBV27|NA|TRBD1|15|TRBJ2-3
TGTGCCAGCAGCGTTTACAGGGGTCGCACAGATACGCAGTATTTT
CASSVYRGRTDTQYF
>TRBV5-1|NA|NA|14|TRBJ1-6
TGCGCCAGCAGCTTGGGGACTTATAATTCACCCCTCCACTTT
CASSLGTYNSPLHF
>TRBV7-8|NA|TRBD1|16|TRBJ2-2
TGTGCCAGCAGCCCAAGGGACAGGTCCAACACCGGGGAGCTGTTTTTT
CASSPRDRSNTGELFF
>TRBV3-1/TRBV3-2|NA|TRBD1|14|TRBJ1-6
TGTGCCAGCAGCGAGACAGGGGATAATTCACCCCTCCACTTT
CASSETGDNSPLHF
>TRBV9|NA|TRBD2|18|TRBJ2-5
TGTGCCAGCAGCTCCACCCCGCGAAGCGGGAGGGAGGAAGAGACCCAGTACTTC
CASSSTPRSGREEETQYF
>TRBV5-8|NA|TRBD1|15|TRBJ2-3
TGTGCCAGCAGCTTGCCCGGGACAGGGATAGATACGCAGTATTTT
CASSLPGTGIDTQYF
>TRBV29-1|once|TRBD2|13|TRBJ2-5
TGCAGCGCCCTAGCGGGAGGGCAAGAGACCCAGTACTTC
CSALAGGQETQYF
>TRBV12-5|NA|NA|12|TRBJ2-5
TGTGCTAGTGGTTTGGACTCGCGGACCCAGTACTTC
CASGLDSRTQYF
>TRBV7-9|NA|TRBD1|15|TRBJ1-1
TGTGCCAGCCGGGCGGGGACAGGGGGCGCAATTGAAGCTTTCTTT
CASRAGTGGAIEAFF
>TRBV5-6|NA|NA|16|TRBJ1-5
TGTGCCAGCAGCTTATCATCCATGCGGAGCAATCAGCCCCAGCATTTT
CASSLSSMRSNQPQHF
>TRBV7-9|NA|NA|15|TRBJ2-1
TGTGCCAGCAGCATTGGACAGAGAACATACAATGAGCAGTTCTTC
CASSIGQRTYNEQFF
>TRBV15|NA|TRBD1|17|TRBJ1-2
TGTGCCACCAGCAGCCCCTCCCCGGGACAGGATTTCTATGGCTACACCTTC
CATSSPSPGQDFYGYTF
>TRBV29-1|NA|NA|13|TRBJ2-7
TGCAGCGTTTCGGGCCAGAGGGATTACGAGCAGTACTTC
CSVSGQRDYEQYF
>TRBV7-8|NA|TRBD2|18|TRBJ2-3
TGTGCCAGCAGCTTAGGGCTAGCGGGAGTATCAGGCACAGATACGCAGTATTTT
CASSLGLAGVSGTDTQYF
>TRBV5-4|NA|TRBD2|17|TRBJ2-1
TGTGCCAGCAGCCTGGGTGAGGGACTAGTGATTTCTAATGAGCAGTTCTTC
CASSLGEGLVISNEQFF
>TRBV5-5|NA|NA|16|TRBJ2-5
TGTGCCAGCAGCTTGGGCAACAGGGGAGGTAGGGAGACCCAGTACTTC
CASSLGNRGGRETQYF
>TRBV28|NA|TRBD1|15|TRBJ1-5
TGTGCCAGCAGAAAGACAGGGATTCTCAATCAGCCCCAGCATTTT
CASRKTGILNQPQHF
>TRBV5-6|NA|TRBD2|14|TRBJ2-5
TGTGCCAGCAGCGCTGACCTAGCGGGAGAGACCCAGTACTTC
CASSADLAGETQYF